These 8 T cell receptor beta chains came from one sample sequenced in a study of breast tumors, draining lymph nodes, adjacent tissues. Via MiXCR, TCRdb re-called the multiplex PCR reads, giving one row per CDR3 protein. The top ten clones hold around 4.5% of a sample with 150,000 to 200,000 distinct CDR3 sequences, roughly 30% of them seen once. Samples came from axillary lymph nodes draining the breast cancer. Specimen: axillary lymph node tissue. Every receptor here comes from a female donor with breast cancer. Some clones in this sample may be carry-over from other donors' samples.

About this clonotype itself: Given a much more abundant clone one base away, this may be a read error. Lacking the conserved final phenylalanine or tryptophan, this CDR3 likely reflects a read error. The V and J genes are TRBV6-2 or TRBV6-3 and TRBJ2-7; D remains ambiguous. With 5 bases removed from V and 3 bases from J, the gap between germline ends came to 8 bases. The CDR3 sequence is 12 residues long. In germline, CDR1 is MNHEY, CDR2 SVGEGT. As DNA, the CDR3 is TGTGCCAGCAGTCAGGACCGCTACGAGCAGTACCTC. This translates into CASSQDRYEQYL.

Many counts were recorded for this clonotype. This chain links TRBV13 with TRBJ2-1; unclear D gene. V dropped 5 bases and J dropped 4 bases, with 15 bases sitting between them. Per germline, CDR1 PRHDT and CDR2 FYEKMQ (reference sequence). This CDR3 spans 15 amino acids. CDR3 residues: CASSLPDSQYNEQFF. The CDR3 DNA is TGTGCCAGCAGCCTCCCCGACTCGCAATACAATGAGCAGTTCTTC.

This clonotype was recorded once. This could be a read error, since a much larger clone is one nucleotide away. The gene calls are TRBV6-4 and TRBJ1-2; no clear D. V was clipped by 9 bases and J by 6 bases, with 17 bases between them. Germline V CDR1 and CDR2: MRHNA, SNTAGT. The CDR3 runs to 13 residues. The CDR3 coding sequence is TGTGCCAGGACACCAACCTCGCGCCATGGCTACACCTTC. Translating gives CARTPTSRHGYTF.

This clonotype has at least ten counts. This rearrangement joins TRBV6-5 to TRBJ1-2, with D perhaps matching TRBD1 (5 bases). There are 15 residues in the CDR3. Germline V gene lookup returns CDR1 MNHEY and CDR2 SVGAGI. The V gene lost 2 bases and the J gene lost 4 bases, with 14 bases spanning the gap. DNA for the CDR3: TGTGCCAGCAGTTACAACGGGCAGGGCCCCTATGGCTACACCTTC. It codes for CASSYNGQGPYGYTF.

This clonotype has just one count. At one end, the junction sequence differs from germline, possibly due to a read error. The V and J genes are TRBV11-2 and TRBJ2-5, with 7 positions matching TRBD2. The CDR3 has 16 residues. CDR1 is SGHAT and CDR2 is FQNNGV in the germline V gene. CDR3 sequence reads: CASSLGRAGLTETQCF. DNA for the CDR3: TGTGCCAGCAGCTTAGGTCGAGCGGGGCTGACGGAGACCCAGTGCTTC.

This clonotype was detected ten times or more. The rearrangement uses TRBV10-1 and TRBJ2-1, with 12 nucleotides matching TRBD2. CDR1 is WNHNN, CDR2 SYGVQD, per germline (reference sequence). This CDR3 is 14 amino acids long. After removal of 8 bases from V and 15 bases from J, the junction contained 14 bases not matched to a gene. The CDR3 is CASGKELAGGRLFF. For the CDR3, the DNA is TGCGCCAGCGGTAAAGAACTAGCGGGGGGCCGCTTGTTCTTC.

In its sample, this clonotype was seen many times. This chain uses TRBV2 with TRBJ2-1, with 16 bases lining up with TRBD2. Germline lookup yields CDR1 SNHLY and CDR2 FYNNEI. This CDR3 is built from 19 residues. V lost 3 bases and J lost 4; bases outside the gene matches: 9. In DNA form, the CDR3 reads TGTGCCAGCAGTGACCGCGGGACTAGCGGGAGGGCCGGGTACAATGAGCAGTTCTTC. Its translation: CASSDRGTSGRAGYNEQFF.

As regards this clonotype: Given a much more abundant clone one base away, this may be a read error. The V and J genes are TRBV27 and TRBJ1-6, with D possibly being TRBD1 (6 bases). This CDR3 comprises 14 residues. The germline CDR1 and CDR2 sequences are MNHEY and SMNVEV (reference sequence). The V gene lost 8 bases and the J gene lost 9 bases, with 17 bases spanning the gap. In nucleotides, the CDR3 is TGTGCCAGCGCAAGCGGGACAACAGGTTCACCCCTCCACTTT. As protein: CASASGTTGSPLHF.